This entry concerns a single T cell receptor (beta chain). A junction end diverges from the germline sequence, so it may reflect a read error. This entry comes from a study of cytomegalovirus exposure and HLA in healthy donors. 60 Vbeta and 13 Jbeta primers were used in PCR. Using immunoSEQ multiplex PCR, the repertoire was profiled, and TCRdb retains in-frame clones only, with some absent. The sample includes roughly 130,000 clones, less than 85% seen only once; the top ten take just over 2.5%. This CDR3 region has 16 residues. CDR1 and CDR2 (germline): GTSNPN, SVGIG (reference sequence). This chain connects TRBV30 to TRBJ1-5, with no clear D. This TCR was sampled from a man aged 25-45 years in good health and CMV-seronegative. The sample comprised PBMCs. CDR3 protein: CAWSRPRTTSNQPQNF. In nucleotides, the CDR3 is TGTGCCTGGAGTCGACCTCGGACTACGTCCAATCAGCCCCAGAATTTT.